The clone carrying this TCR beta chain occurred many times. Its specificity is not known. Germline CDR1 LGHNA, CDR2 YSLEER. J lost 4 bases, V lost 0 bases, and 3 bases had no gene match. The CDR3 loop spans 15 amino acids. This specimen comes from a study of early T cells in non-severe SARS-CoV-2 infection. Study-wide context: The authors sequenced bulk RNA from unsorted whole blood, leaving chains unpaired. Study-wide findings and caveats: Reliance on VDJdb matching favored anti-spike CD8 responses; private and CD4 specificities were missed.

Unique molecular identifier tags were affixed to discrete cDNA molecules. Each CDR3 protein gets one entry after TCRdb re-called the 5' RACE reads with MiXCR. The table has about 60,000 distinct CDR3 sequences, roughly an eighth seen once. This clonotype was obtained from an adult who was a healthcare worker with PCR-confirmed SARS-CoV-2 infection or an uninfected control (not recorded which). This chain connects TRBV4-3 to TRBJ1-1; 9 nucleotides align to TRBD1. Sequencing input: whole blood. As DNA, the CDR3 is TGCGCCAGCAGCCAAGACGGACAGGGGCCCACTGAAGCTTTCTTT. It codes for CASSQDGQGPTEAFF.